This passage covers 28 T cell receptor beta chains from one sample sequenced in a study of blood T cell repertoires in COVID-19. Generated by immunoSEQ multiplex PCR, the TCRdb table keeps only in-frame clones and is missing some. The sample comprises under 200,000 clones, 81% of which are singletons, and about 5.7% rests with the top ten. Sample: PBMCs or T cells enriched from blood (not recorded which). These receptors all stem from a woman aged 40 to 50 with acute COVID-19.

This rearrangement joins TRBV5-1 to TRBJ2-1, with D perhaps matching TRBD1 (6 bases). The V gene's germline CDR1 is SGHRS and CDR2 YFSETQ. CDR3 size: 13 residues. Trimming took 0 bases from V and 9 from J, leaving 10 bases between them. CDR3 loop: CASSLDWGREQFF. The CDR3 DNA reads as TGCGCCAGCAGCTTGGACTGGGGGCGTGAGCAGTTCTTC.

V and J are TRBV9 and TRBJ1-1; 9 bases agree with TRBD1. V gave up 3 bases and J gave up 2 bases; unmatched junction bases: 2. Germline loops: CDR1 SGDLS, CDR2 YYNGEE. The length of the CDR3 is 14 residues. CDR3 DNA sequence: TGTGCCAGCAGCGGGACAGGGGTTAACACTGAAGCTTTCTTT. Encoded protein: CASSGTGVNTEAFF. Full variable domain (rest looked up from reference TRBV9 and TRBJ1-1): DSGVTQTPKHLITATGQRVTLRCSPRSGDLSVYWYQQSLDQGLQFLIQYYNGEERAKGNILERFSAQQFPDLHSELNLSSLELGDSALYFCASSGTGVNTEAFFGQGTRLTVV.

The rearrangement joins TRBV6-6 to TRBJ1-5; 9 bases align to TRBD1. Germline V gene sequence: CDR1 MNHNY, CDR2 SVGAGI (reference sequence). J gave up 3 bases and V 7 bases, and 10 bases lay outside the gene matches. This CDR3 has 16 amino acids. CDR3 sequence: CASNPAGTGNNQPQHF. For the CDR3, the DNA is TGTGCCAGCAACCCCGCCGGGACAGGGAACAATCAGCCCCAGCATTTT.

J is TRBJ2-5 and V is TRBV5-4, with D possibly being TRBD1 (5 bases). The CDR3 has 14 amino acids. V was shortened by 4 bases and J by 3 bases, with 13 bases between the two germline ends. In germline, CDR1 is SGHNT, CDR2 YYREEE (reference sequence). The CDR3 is CASSTRQTEETQYF. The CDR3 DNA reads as TGTGCCAGCAGCACTCGACAGACCGAAGAGACCCAGTACTTC.

The CDR3 loop reads CASSLDIMSNEQFF. For the CDR3, the DNA is TGTGCCAGCAGCTTGGATATTATGTCCAATGAGCAGTTCTTC. This chain uses TRBV5-5 with TRBJ2-1, with D hard to call. The germline V gene has CDR1 SGHKS and CDR2 YYEKEE (reference sequence). V was shortened by 0 bases and J by 6 bases, with 10 bases between the two germline ends. CDR3 length equals 14 residues.

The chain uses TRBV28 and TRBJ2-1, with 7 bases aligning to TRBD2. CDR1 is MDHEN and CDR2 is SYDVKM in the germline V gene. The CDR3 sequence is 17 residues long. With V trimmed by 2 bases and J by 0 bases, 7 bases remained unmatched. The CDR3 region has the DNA TGTGCCAGCAGTTTACCACTAGGCGGGAGCTCCTACAATGAGCAGTTCTTC. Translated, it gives CASSLPLGGSSYNEQFF.

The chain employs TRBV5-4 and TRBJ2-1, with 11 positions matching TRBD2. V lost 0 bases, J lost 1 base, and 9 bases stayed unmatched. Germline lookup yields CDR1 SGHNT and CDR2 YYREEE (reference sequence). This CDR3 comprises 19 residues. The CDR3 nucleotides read TGTGCCAGCAGCTTGGAACCTTACTTAGCGGGAGGGTCCTACAATGAGCAGTTCTTC. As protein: CASSLEPYLAGGSYNEQFF.

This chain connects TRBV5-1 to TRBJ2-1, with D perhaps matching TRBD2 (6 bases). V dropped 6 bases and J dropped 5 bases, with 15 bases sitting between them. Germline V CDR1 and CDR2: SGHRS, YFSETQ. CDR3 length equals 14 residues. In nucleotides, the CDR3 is TGCGCCAGCAATAGGGGCGGGATGGACAATGAGCAGTTCTTC. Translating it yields CASNRGGMDNEQFF. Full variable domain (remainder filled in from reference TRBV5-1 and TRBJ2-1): KAGVTQTPRYLIKTRGQQVTLSCSPISGHRSVSWYQQTPGQGLQFLFEYFSETQRNKGNFPGRFSGRQFSNSRSEMNVSTLELGDSALYLCASNRGGMDNEQFFGPGTRLTVL.

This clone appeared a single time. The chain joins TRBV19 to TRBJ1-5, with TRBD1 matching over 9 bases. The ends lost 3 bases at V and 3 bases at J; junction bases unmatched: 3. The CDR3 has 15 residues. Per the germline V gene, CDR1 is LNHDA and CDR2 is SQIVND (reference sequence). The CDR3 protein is CASSIRTGDNQPQHF. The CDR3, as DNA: TGTGCCAGTAGTATTAGGACAGGGGACAATCAGCCCCAGCATTTT.

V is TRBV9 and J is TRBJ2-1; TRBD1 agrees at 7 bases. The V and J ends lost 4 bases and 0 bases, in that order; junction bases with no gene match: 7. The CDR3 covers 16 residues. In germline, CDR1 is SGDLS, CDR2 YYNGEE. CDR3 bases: TGTGCCAGCAGCCCCCAGACAGGGAGCTCCTACAATGAGCAGTTCTTC. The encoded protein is CASSPQTGSSYNEQFF. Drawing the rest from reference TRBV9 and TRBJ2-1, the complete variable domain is DSGVTQTPKHLITATGQRVTLRCSPRSGDLSVYWYQQSLDQGLQFLIQYYNGEERAKGNILERFSAQQFPDLHSELNLSSLELGDSALYFCASSPQTGSSYNEQFFGPGTRLTVL.

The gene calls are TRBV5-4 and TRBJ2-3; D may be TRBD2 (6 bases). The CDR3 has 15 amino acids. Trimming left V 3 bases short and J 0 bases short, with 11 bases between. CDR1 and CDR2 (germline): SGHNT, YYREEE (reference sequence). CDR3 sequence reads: CASSSVGGSTDTQYF. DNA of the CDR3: TGTGCCAGCAGCTCGGTGGGAGGAAGCACAGATACGCAGTATTTT.

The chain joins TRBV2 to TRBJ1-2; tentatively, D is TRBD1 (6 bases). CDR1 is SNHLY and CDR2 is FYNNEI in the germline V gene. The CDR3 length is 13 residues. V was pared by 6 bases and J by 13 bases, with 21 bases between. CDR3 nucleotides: TGTGCCAGCAGAAATGAAGGGGGGGGCAGAACCACCTTC. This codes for CASRNEGGGRTTF. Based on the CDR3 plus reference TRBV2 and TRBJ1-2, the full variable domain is EPEVTQTPSHQVTQMGQEVILRCVPISNHLYFYWYRQILGQKVEFLVSFYNNEISEKSEIFDDQFSVERPDGSNFTLKIRSTKLEDSAMYFCASRNEGGGRTTFGSGTRLTVV.

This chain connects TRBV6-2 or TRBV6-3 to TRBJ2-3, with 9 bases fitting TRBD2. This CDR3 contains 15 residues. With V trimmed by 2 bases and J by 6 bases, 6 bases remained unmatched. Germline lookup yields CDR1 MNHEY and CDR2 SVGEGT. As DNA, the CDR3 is TGTGCCAGCAGTTACGGGCGGGAGGGCCGTGATACGCAGTATTTT. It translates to CASSYGREGRDTQYF.

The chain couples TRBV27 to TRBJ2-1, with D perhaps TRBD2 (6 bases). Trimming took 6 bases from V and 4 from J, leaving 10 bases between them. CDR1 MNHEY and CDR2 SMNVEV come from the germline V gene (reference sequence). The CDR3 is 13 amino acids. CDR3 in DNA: TGTGCCAGCAGCCGGGACTCTTACAATGAGCAGTTCTTC. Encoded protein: CASSRDSYNEQFF.

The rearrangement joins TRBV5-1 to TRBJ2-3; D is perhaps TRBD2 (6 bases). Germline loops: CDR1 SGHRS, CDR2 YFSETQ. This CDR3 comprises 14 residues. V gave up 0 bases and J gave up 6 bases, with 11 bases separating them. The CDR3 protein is CASSLATSPDTQYF. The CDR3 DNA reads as TGCGCCAGCAGCTTGGCTACTAGCCCGGATACGCAGTATTTT.

CDR3 amino acids: CASSPDTQETQYF. Written as DNA, the CDR3 is TGTGCCAGCAGTCCAGACACCCAAGAGACCCAGTACTTC. V is TRBV12-3 or TRBV12-4 and J is TRBJ2-5; D unclear. The ends were cut back, 5 bases at V and 1 base at J, with 8 bases in the middle. The CDR3 sequence is 13 residues long.

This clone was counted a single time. The CDR3 is CASSVGGRAGGNEQFF. In DNA form, the CDR3 reads TGTGCCAGCAGCGTCGGAGGTAGGGCAGGGGGTAATGAGCAGTTCTTC. This chain links TRBV9 with TRBJ2-1; 7 bases map to TRBD1. This CDR3 spans 16 amino acids. Germline loops: CDR1 SGDLS, CDR2 YYNGEE. Trimming at V came to 2 bases and at J to 7 bases, leaving 12 bases not matched to a gene.

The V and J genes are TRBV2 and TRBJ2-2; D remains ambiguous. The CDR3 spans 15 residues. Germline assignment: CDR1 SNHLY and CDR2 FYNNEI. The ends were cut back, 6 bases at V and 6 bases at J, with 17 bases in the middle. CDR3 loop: CASSPESLESGELFF. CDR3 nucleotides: TGTGCCAGCAGCCCCGAAAGTCTAGAGTCCGGGGAGCTGTTTTTT.

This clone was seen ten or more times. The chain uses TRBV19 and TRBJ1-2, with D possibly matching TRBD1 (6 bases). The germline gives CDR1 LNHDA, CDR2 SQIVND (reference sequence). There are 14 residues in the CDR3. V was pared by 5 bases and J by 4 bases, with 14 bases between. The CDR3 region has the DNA TGTGCCAGTAGTCCCCAGGGGTCTAGCTATGGCTACACCTTC. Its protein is CASSPQGSSYGYTF. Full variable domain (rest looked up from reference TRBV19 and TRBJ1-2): DGGITQSPKYLFRKEGQNVTLSCEQNLNHDAMYWYRQDPGQGLRLIYYSQIVNDFQKGDIAEGYSVSREKKESFPLTVTSAQKNPTAFYLCASSPQGSSYGYTFGSGTRLTVV.

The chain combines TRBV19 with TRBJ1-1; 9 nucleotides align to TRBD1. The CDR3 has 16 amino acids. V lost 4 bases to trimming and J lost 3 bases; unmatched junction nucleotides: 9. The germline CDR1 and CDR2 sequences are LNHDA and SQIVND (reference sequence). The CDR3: CASSTPGQGYYTEAFF. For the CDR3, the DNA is TGTGCCAGTAGTACCCCGGGACAGGGCTACTACACTGAAGCTTTCTTT.

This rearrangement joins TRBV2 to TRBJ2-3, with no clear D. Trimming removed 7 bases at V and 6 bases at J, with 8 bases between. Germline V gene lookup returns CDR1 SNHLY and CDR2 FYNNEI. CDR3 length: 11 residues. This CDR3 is CASTSKDTQYF. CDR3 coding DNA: TGTGCCAGCACCTCTAAGGATACGCAGTATTTT. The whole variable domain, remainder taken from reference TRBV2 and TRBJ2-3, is EPEVTQTPSHQVTQMGQEVILRCVPISNHLYFYWYRQILGQKVEFLVSFYNNEISEKSEIFDDQFSVERPDGSNFTLKIRSTKLEDSAMYFCASTSKDTQYFGPGTRLTVL.

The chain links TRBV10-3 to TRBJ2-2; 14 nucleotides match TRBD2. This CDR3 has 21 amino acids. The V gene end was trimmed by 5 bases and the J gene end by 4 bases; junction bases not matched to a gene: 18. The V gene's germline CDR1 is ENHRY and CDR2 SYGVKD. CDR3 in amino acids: CAISHRGARGTSGRGTGELFF. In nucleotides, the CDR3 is TGTGCCATCAGTCACCGGGGGGCGCGAGGGACTAGCGGGAGAGGCACCGGGGAGCTGTTTTTT.

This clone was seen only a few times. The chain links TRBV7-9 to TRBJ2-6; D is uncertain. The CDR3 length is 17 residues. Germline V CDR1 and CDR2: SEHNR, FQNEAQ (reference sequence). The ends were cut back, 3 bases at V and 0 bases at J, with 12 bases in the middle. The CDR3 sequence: CASSFETSSSGANVLTF. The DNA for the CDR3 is TGTGCCAGCAGCTTCGAGACTTCGAGCTCTGGGGCCAACGTCCTGACTTTC. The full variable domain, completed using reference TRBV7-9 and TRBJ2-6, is DTGVSQNPRHKITKRGQNVTFRCDPISEHNRLYWYRQTLGQGPEFLTYFQNEAQLEKSRLLSDRFSAERPKGSFSTLEIQRTEQGDSAMYLCASSFETSSSGANVLTFGAGSRLTVL.

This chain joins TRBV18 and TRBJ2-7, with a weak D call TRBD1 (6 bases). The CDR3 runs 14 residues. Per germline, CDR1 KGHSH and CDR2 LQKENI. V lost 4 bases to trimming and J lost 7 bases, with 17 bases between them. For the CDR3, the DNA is TGTGCCAGCTCACTACTGGGCAGGGGTGAGGAGCAGTACTTC. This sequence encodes CASSLLGRGEEQYF.

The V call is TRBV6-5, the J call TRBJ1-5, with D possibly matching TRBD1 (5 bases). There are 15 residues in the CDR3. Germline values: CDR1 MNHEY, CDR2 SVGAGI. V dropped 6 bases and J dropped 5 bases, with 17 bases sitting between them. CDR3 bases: TGTGCCAGCAGGGCCCAACCAGGGTTCGATCAGCCCCAGCATTTT. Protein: CASRAQPGFDQPQHF.

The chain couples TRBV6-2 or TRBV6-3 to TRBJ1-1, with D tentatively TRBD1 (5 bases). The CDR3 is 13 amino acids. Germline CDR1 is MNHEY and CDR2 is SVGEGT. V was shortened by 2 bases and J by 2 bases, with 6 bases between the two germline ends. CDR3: CASSYQGNTEAFF. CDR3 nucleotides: TGTGCCAGCAGTTACCAGGGTAACACTGAAGCTTTCTTT.

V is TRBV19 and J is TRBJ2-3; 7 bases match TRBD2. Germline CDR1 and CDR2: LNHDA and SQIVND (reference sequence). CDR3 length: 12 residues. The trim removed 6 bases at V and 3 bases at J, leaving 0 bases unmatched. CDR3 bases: TGTGCCAGTAGCGGGAGGACAGATACGCAGTATTTT. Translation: CASSGRTDTQYF.

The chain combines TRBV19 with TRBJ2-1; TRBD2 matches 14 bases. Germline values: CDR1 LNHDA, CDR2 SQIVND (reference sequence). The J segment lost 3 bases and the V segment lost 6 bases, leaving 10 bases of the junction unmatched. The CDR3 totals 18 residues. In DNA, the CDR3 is TGTGCCAGTAGCCCGGGGATGACTAGCGGGAGGGACTACAATGAGCAGTTCTTC. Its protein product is CASSPGMTSGRDYNEQFF. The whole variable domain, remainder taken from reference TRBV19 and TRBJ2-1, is DGGITQSPKYLFRKEGQNVTLSCEQNLNHDAMYWYRQDPGQGLRLIYYSQIVNDFQKGDIAEGYSVSREKKESFPLTVTSAQKNPTAFYLCASSPGMTSGRDYNEQFFGPGTRLTVL.